The 10 T cell receptor beta chains below all came from one sample that was sequenced in a study of CD8 T cells in Susac syndrome. Reverse transcription of about 0.5 to 1 ug RNA was carried out with random hexamers. TCRdb fed the immunoSEQ multiplex PCR reads into MiXCR, producing one record per CDR3 protein. The sample shows 120,000 to 150,000 distinct CDR3 sequences, less than 95% of them seen only once. Sequencing was performed on CD4+ T cells from PBMCs. These receptors were collected from a human donor in good health.

The DNA of the CDR3 is TGTGCCAGCTCACCGGGACTAGCGGGGGACTACGAGCAGTACTTC. This gives the protein CASSPGLAGDYEQYF. The V gene is TRBV18, the J gene TRBJ2-7; 14 bases align to TRBD2. The CDR3 extends over 15 amino acids. Germline CDR1 KGHSH, CDR2 LQKENI. With 3 bases clipped from V and 3 bases from J, the junction kept 1 base outside the gene matches.

This clonotype was seen just once. V is TRBV11-1 and J is TRBJ2-6; 7 bases fit TRBD1. V trimming: 2 bases; J trimming: 2 bases; junction bases outside the gene matches: 18. From germline, CDR1 is SGHAT and CDR2 FQDESV (reference sequence). The CDR3 contains 21 residues. DNA for the CDR3: TGTGCCAGCAGCTTAAGGTTTTCGAGGGGGCGCGATATGACTGGGGCCAACGTCCTGACTTTC. Translating it yields CASSLRFSRGRDMTGANVLTF.

The genes are TRBV19 and TRBJ2-1; D possibly corresponds to TRBD2 (6 bases). The V gene lost 5 bases and the J gene lost 0 bases, with 11 bases spanning the gap. This CDR3 is 15 amino acids long. Germline V gene lookup returns CDR1 LNHDA and CDR2 SQIVND (reference sequence). The CDR3 nucleotides are TGTGCCAGTAGTCCTGGGGGGAGCTCCTACAATGAGCAGTTCTTC. It encodes CASSPGGSSYNEQFF. Full variable domain (missing parts from reference TRBV19 and TRBJ2-1): DGGITQSPKYLFRKEGQNVTLSCEQNLNHDAMYWYRQDPGQGLRLIYYSQIVNDFQKGDIAEGYSVSREKKESFPLTVTSAQKNPTAFYLCASSPGGSSYNEQFFGPGTRLTVL.

This rearrangement joins TRBV25-1 to TRBJ2-7, with 8 bases that match TRBD1. CDR1 is MGHDK and CDR2 is SYGVNS in the germline V gene. This CDR3 has 12 residues. The V gene end was trimmed by 5 bases and the J gene end by 5 bases; junction bases not matched to a gene: 2. The CDR3 coding sequence is TGTGCCAGCAGTACAGGGGGAAACGAGCAGTACTTC. Its protein product is CASSTGGNEQYF.

The chain is built from TRBV7-9 and TRBJ2-3, with 11 nucleotides matching TRBD2. There are 16 residues in the CDR3. CDR1 SEHNR and CDR2 FQNEAQ come from the germline V gene (reference sequence). V was pared by 0 bases and J by 2 bases, with 1 base of the junction left unmatched. DNA of the CDR3: TGTGCCAGCAGCTTAGCACTAGCGGGAGTCACAGATACGCAGTATTTT. It yields the protein CASSLALAGVTDTQYF. The variable domain in full, completed from reference TRBV7-9 and TRBJ2-3, reads DTGVSQNPRHKITKRGQNVTFRCDPISEHNRLYWYRQTLGQGPEFLTYFQNEAQLEKSRLLSDRFSAERPKGSFSTLEIQRTEQGDSAMYLCASSLALAGVTDTQYFGPGTRLTVL.

The chain combines TRBV30 with TRBJ2-5, with 9 bases matching TRBD1. CDR3 length equals 15 residues. Germline CDR1 is GTSNPN and CDR2 is SVGIG (reference sequence). Germline trimming cut 3 bases from V and 4 bases from J; bases unmatched to any gene: 9. CDR3 coding DNA: TGTGCCTGGAGAAAGCCGGGACAGGGAGGAGAGACCCAGTACTTC. This gives the protein CAWRKPGQGGETQYF.

The chain combines TRBV12-3 or TRBV12-4 with TRBJ2-4; 8 bases match TRBD1. The V segment lost 6 bases and the J segment 1 base; nucleotides outside the gene matches: 5. This CDR3 has 15 amino acids. CDR3 sequence reads: CASRPTGVAKNIQYF. The CDR3 bases are TGTGCCAGCAGGCCGACAGGGGTGGCCAAAAACATTCAGTACTTC.

J is TRBJ2-7 and V is TRBV28, with 8 bases matching TRBD1. The CDR3 runs 15 residues. V was clipped by 6 bases and J by 0 bases; unmatched bases: 7. From germline, CDR1 is MDHEN and CDR2 SYDVKM. As DNA, the CDR3 is TGTGCCAGCAGCCCTTCCGGGACAGGCTCCTACGAGCAGTACTTC. Translation gives CASSPSGTGSYEQYF. The full variable domain, with the rest looked up from reference TRBV28 and TRBJ2-7, is DVKVTQSSRYLVKRTGEKVFLECVQDMDHENMFWYRQDPGLGLRLIYFSYDVKMKEKGDIPEGYSVSREKKERFSLILESASTNQTSMYLCASSPSGTGSYEQYFGPGTRLTVT.

This clonotype was counted once. This sequence joins TRBV11-2 and TRBJ2-2, with 13 nucleotides matching TRBD2. V shed 1 base and J 7 bases; nucleotides not matched to a gene: 9. In germline, CDR1 is SGHAT, CDR2 FQNNGV. The CDR3 covers 18 residues. The CDR3 nucleotides read TGTGCCAGCAGCTTAGTTGGACTAGCGGGAGTATTTGTCGGGGAGCTGTTTTTT. This codes for CASSLVGLAGVFVGELFF. Full variable domain (outside the CDR3, taken from reference TRBV11-2 and TRBJ2-2): EAGVAQSPRYKIIEKRQSVAFWCNPISGHATLYWYQQILGQGPKLLIQFQNNGVVDDSQLPKDRFSAERLKGVDSTLKIQPAKLEDSAVYLCASSLVGLAGVFVGELFFGEGSRLTVL.

The genes are TRBV20-1 and TRBJ2-2, with D perhaps matching TRBD1 (5 bases). Germline loops: CDR1 DFQATT, CDR2 SNEGSKA (reference sequence). Trimming left V 6 bases short and J 6 bases short, with 14 bases between. The CDR3 totals 13 residues. This CDR3 reads CSAEKEGAGELFF. CDR3 DNA: TGCAGTGCAGAAAAAGAAGGGGCCGGGGAGCTGTTTTTT.